This TCR beta chain was found in a study of cytotoxic CD8 clonotypes in ibrutinib-treated CLL. As for the study in general: Partial response was seen in roughly 25 patients and complete response in 2; after median roughly 66 months, about 14 stayed remitted, around 12 progressed.

Worth noting for this clone: Germline and junction disagree at one end, which may indicate a read error.

The CDR3 contains 16 residues. Per germline, CDR1 SQVTM and CDR2 ANQGSEA. Sequenced by immunoSEQ multiplex PCR; TCRdb stores in-frame clones only, minus some. The profile shows over 250,000 clones, approximately 79% of them singletons. The J gene is TRBJ2-1, the V gene TRBV29-1; 11 bases are shared with TRBD2. This receptor was identified in a human donor with chronic lymphocytic leukemia. The source material was PBMCs, sampled at disease progression, from a patient treated with ibrutinib. CDR3 region: CSVEDLAGGNYNEQFF. In nucleotides, the CDR3 is TGCAGCGTAGAAGATCTAGCGGGAGGTAACTACAATGAGCAGTTCTTC.